The 7 T cell receptor beta chains presented below share a single source sample, sequenced in a study of regulatory T cells in long-lasting Graves disease. Building the TCR beta libraries relied on iRepertoire HTBI primers, and CDR3 regions underwent Arm-PCR. TCRdb processed the multiplex PCR reads anew with MiXCR; each CDR3 protein has one entry. The table lists fewer than 550,000 distinct CDR3 sequences, about 16% of them singletons. The time point here: newly diagnosed GD, antithyroid drugs for less than 3 months. From RNA extracted from PBMCs, the TCR library was made. This sample was shared with a second study, whose subject was T cells in Graves' hyperthyroidism and ophthalmopathy.

Sequences were derived from peripheral blood mononuclear cells (PBMCs), sampled at new diagnosis, from a patient treated with antithyroid drugs. All receptors come from a woman aged 40 to 65 with Graves disease.

The chain is built from TRBV6-9 and TRBJ2-5, with 9 bases lining up with TRBD2. In germline, CDR1 is MNHGY, CDR2 SVAAGI. V lost 3 bases, J lost 5 bases, and 7 bases stayed unmatched. This CDR3 is built from 15 residues. The CDR3 nucleotides read TGTGCCAGCAGTTACGGCGCGGGGGGGCAGGAGACCCAGTACTTC. Residues: CASSYGAGGQETQYF.

This clonotype has ten or more counts. The chain combines TRBV11-2 with TRBJ2-5; 9 positions match TRBD2. The V gene end was trimmed by 3 bases and the J gene end by 5 bases; junction bases not matched to a gene: 16. Per the germline V gene, CDR1 is SGHAT and CDR2 is FQNNGV. There are 18 residues in the CDR3. The CDR3 nucleotides are TGTGCCAGCAGCTTCCCCCCGCGGGGAGCGGGGGGCTCTGAGACCCAGTACTTC. This translates into CASSFPPRGAGGSETQYF.

As for this clonotype: Possible read error: a much larger clone is one base away. The chain links TRBV15 to TRBJ2-1; 9 bases are a match to TRBD1. This CDR3 spans 12 amino acids. Germline trimming cut 5 bases from V and 15 bases from J; bases unmatched to any gene: 8. In germline, CDR1 is LNHNV, CDR2 YYDKDF (reference sequence). The CDR3: CATSGGQGGRFF. In DNA form, the CDR3 reads TGTGCCACCAGCGGGGGACAGGGTGGGAGGTTCTTC.

This clonotype was counted a few times. V is TRBV19 and J is TRBJ2-7; 7 bases line up with TRBD1. Germline-derived CDR1 and CDR2 are LNHDA and SQIVND (reference sequence). This CDR3 is 14 amino acids long. Unmatched junction bases numbered 2, after V lost 2 bases and J lost 1 base. Here the CDR3 reads CASSISDRSYEQYF. CDR3 in DNA: TGTGCCAGTAGTATATCGGACAGGTCCTACGAGCAGTACTTC.

The rearrangement uses TRBV5-1 and TRBJ2-3; the match to TRBD2 covers 9 bases. This CDR3 has 14 residues. Per germline, CDR1 SGHRS and CDR2 YFSETQ. V shed 6 bases, J shed 2 bases, and the junction held 4 bases outside the gene matches. CDR3 in amino acids: CASNQRGDTDTQYF. The CDR3 nucleotides read TGCGCCAGCAATCAGCGGGGGGACACAGATACGCAGTATTTT.

This clonotype was counted ten times or more. The V gene is TRBV3-1, the J gene TRBJ1-2; no reliable D call. The V end lost 4 bases, the J end lost 4 bases, and 25 bases lay between the germline ends. The CDR3 sequence is 18 residues long. CDR1 and CDR2 from the germline V gene are LGHDT and YNNKEL (reference sequence). The CDR3 spells CASSRGGSVQPSLYGYTF. CDR3 bases: TGTGCCAGCAGCCGAGGTGGTTCGGTACAGCCATCCCTCTATGGCTACACCTTC.

This clonotype was found many times. The chain couples TRBV29-1 to TRBJ2-1; a possible D gene is TRBD1 (5 bases). CDR1 and CDR2 from the germline V gene are SQVTM and ANQGSEA. Trimming stripped 3 bases from V and 3 bases from J, with 12 bases between. CDR3 size: 14 residues. The CDR3 DNA reads as TGCAGCGTTGATAGCCCAGGGAACTACAATGAGCAGTTCTTC. It translates to CSVDSPGNYNEQFF.